This T cell receptor (beta chain) was profiled in a study of metastatic and nonmetastatic thyroid tumors. Study in general: Repertoire data that came from the blood and tumor or nodule tissue of malignant and benign thyroid patients were compared. General study findings and limits: TCR beta diversity was reportedly significantly higher in malignant thyroid tumors than benign nodules, in blood and tumor.

The CDR3 sequence is 15 residues long. Trimming cost V 1 base and J 9 bases; bases outside gene matches: 5. Germline CDR1 reads SGHTA; CDR2 reads FQGTGA. This clone was observed at least ten times. Its antigen is not known. Nobody among the patients had been given any treatment before thyroid surgery. Original methodology: What underpinned the distant-metastasis classifier for papillary thyroid cancer was the set of CDR3 differences across clinicopathological groups. TCRdb re-analyzed the PCR reads using MiXCR. TCRdb's processing, not the study's, gives the V and J calls here. The sample holds approximately 25,000 clones, around 15% seen once.

The specimen sequenced was blood. This TCR derives from a male donor with papillary thyroid cancer or a benign thyroid nodule (not recorded which). Some clones in this sample may be carry-over from other donors' samples. The gene calls are TRBV7-3 and TRBJ1-6; 8 nucleotides align to TRBD1. For the CDR3, the DNA is TGTGCCAGCAGCTTAAAGGCAGGGGGCGGTTCACCCCTCCACTTT. It codes for CASSLKAGGGSPLHF.